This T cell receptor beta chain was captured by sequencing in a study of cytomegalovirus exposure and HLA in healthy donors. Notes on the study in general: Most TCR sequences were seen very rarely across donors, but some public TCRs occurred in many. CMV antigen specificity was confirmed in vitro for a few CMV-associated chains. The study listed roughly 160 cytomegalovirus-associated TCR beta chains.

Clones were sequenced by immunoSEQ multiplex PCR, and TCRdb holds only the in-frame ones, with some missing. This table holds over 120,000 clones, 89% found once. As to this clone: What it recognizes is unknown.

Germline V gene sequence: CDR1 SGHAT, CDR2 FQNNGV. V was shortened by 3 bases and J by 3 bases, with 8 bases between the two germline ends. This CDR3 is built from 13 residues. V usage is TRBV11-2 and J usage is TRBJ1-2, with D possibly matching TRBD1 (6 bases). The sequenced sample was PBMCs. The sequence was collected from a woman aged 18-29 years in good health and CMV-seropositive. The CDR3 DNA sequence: TGTGCCAGCAGCTTTGGGACATACTATGGCTACACCTTC. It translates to CASSFGTYYGYTF. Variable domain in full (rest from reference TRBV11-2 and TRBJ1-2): EAGVAQSPRYKIIEKRQSVAFWCNPISGHATLYWYQQILGQGPKLLIQFQNNGVVDDSQLPKDRFSAERLKGVDSTLKIQPAKLEDSAVYLCASSFGTYYGYTFGSGTRLTVV.